These T cell receptor beta chains were read from a single sample in a study of shared clonotypes between healthy human individuals. Libraries were prepared by immunoSEQ multiplex PCR; TCRdb keeps only in-frame clonotypes and omits some of them. The repertoire holds about 2 million clones, with over 85% as singletons. The specimen was naive CD8+ T cells sorted from blood. All receptors derive from a man between 18 and 35 years old in good health. Each CDR3 is given with its conserved first and last residue. A D gene is named only where the DNA matches it firmly. Some rows have no size entry. The others give once, few or many, or a class for an expanded clone.

D gene: -; V gene: TRBV5-6; CDR3 length: 14; J gene: TRBJ2-7; clone size: -; CDR3 protein: CASIPSNSLYEQYF; CDR3 DNA: TGTGCCAGCATCCCCAGCAACTCCCTCTACGAGCAGTACTTC
D gene: -; V gene: TRBV30; CDR3 length: 13; J gene: TRBJ1-5; clone size: -; CDR3 protein: CASQENSNQPQHF; CDR3 DNA: TGTGCCTCTCAGGAAAATAGCAATCAGCCCCAGCATTTT
D gene: -; V gene: TRBV5-6; CDR3 length: 16; J gene: TRBJ2-2; clone size: once; CDR3 protein: CASSSGVGTITGELFF; CDR3 DNA: TGTGCCAGCAGCTCTGGGGTCGGGACAATCACCGGGGAGCTGTTTTTT
D gene: TRBD1; V gene: TRBV27; CDR3 length: 14; J gene: TRBJ1-3; clone size: -; CDR3 protein: CASSRTGSGNTIYF; CDR3 DNA: TGTGCCAGCAGTCGGACAGGCTCTGGAAACACCATATATTTT
D gene: -; V gene: TRBV19; CDR3 length: 13; J gene: TRBJ1-2; clone size: -; CDR3 protein: CASTPRGIDGYTF; CDR3 DNA: TGTGCCAGTACCCCCAGGGGTATTGACGGCTACACCTTC
D gene: -; V gene: TRBV28; CDR3 length: 10; J gene: TRBJ2-1; clone size: -; CDR3 protein: CASSNNEQFF; CDR3 DNA: TGTGCCAGCAGTAACAATGAGCAGTTCTTC
D gene: -; V gene: TRBV5-1; CDR3 length: 14; J gene: TRBJ2-7; clone size: -; CDR3 protein: CASSLSVESYEQYF; CDR3 DNA: TGCGCCAGCAGTCTAAGCGTGGAATCCTACGAGCAGTACTTC
D gene: -; V gene: TRBV27; CDR3 length: 17; J gene: TRBJ2-7; clone size: -; CDR3 protein: CASSPQSPGTDPYEQYF; CDR3 DNA: TGTGCCAGCAGTCCGCAATCCCCCGGGACCGACCCCTACGAGCAGTACTTC
D gene: -; V gene: TRBV7-9; CDR3 length: 13; J gene: TRBJ2-7; clone size: -; CDR3 protein: CASSRGPSYEQYF; CDR3 DNA: TGTGCCAGCAGTCGAGGGCCGTCCTACGAGCAGTACTTC
D gene: -; V gene: TRBV10-1; CDR3 length: 14; J gene: TRBJ2-5; clone size: once; CDR3 protein: CASSPRRFQETQYF; CDR3 DNA: TGCGCCAGCAGTCCAAGAAGATTCCAAGAGACCCAGTACTTC
D gene: TRBD2; V gene: TRBV13; CDR3 length: 16; J gene: TRBJ2-1; clone size: -; CDR3 protein: CASSSPPLTSGNEQFF; CDR3 DNA: TGTGCCAGCAGCTCCCCCCCTTTGACTAGCGGCAATGAGCAGTTCTTC
D gene: -; V gene: TRBV4-3; CDR3 length: 14; J gene: TRBJ2-7; clone size: -; CDR3 protein: CASSPGRGGYEQYF; CDR3 DNA: TGCGCCAGCAGCCCCGGCAGGGGAGGGTACGAGCAGTACTTC
D gene: -; V gene: TRBV27; CDR3 length: 14; J gene: TRBJ1-5; clone size: -; CDR3 protein: CASSLRQGNQPQHF; CDR3 DNA: TGTGCCAGCAGTTTACGTCAGGGGAATCAGCCCCAGCATTTT
D gene: -; V gene: TRBV19; CDR3 length: 16; J gene: TRBJ1-5; clone size: -; CDR3 protein: CASSIDLSIQNQPQHF; CDR3 DNA: TGTGCCAGTAGTATAGATCTGAGCATACAGAATCAGCCCCAGCATTTT
D gene: -; V gene: TRBV4-1; CDR3 length: 14; J gene: TRBJ2-7; clone size: -; CDR3 protein: CASSQGLAYYEQYF; CDR3 DNA: TGCGCCAGCAGCCAAGGGCTAGCGTACTACGAGCAGTACTTC
D gene: TRBD1; V gene: TRBV5-4; CDR3 length: 16; J gene: TRBJ2-1; clone size: -; CDR3 protein: CASSLDRGFSYNEQFF; CDR3 DNA: TGTGCCAGCAGCTTAGACAGGGGGTTCTCCTACAATGAGCAGTTCTTC
D gene: -; V gene: TRBV29-1; CDR3 length: 13; J gene: TRBJ2-5; clone size: -; CDR3 protein: CSVPTRSGETQYF; CDR3 DNA: TGCAGCGTTCCGACAAGGTCGGGAGAGACCCAGTACTTC
D gene: -; V gene: TRBV4-3; CDR3 length: 16; J gene: TRBJ2-6; clone size: -; CDR3 protein: CASSQDRGSGANVLTF; CDR3 DNA: TGCGCCAGCAGCCAAGATAGGGGCTCTGGGGCCAACGTCCTGACTTTC
D gene: TRBD2; V gene: TRBV4-1; CDR3 length: 15; J gene: TRBJ2-7; clone size: -; CDR3 protein: CASSRGTSGSDEQYF; CDR3 DNA: TGCGCCAGCAGCCGTGGGACTAGCGGGAGCGACGAGCAGTACTTC
D gene: TRBD1; V gene: TRBV27; CDR3 length: 14; J gene: TRBJ1-2; clone size: -; CDR3 protein: CASRNRGSDYGYTF; CDR3 DNA: TGTGCCAGCAGAAACAGGGGGTCTGACTATGGCTACACCTTC
D gene: -; V gene: TRBV7-9; CDR3 length: 12; J gene: TRBJ2-7; clone size: -; CDR3 protein: CASSLDPWEQYF; CDR3 DNA: TGTGCCAGCAGCTTAGACCCCTGGGAGCAGTACTTC
D gene: -; V gene: TRBV19; CDR3 length: 14; J gene: TRBJ1-2; clone size: -; CDR3 protein: CASSRPDRTYGYTF; CDR3 DNA: TGTGCCAGTAGTCGACCAGACAGGACCTATGGCTACACCTTC
D gene: -; V gene: TRBV5-6; CDR3 length: 12; J gene: TRBJ1-1; clone size: -; CDR3 protein: CASSLEGTEAFF; CDR3 DNA: TGTGCCAGCAGCTTGGAGGGCACTGAAGCTTTCTTT
D gene: -; V gene: TRBV10-2; CDR3 length: 14; J gene: TRBJ2-3; clone size: -; CDR3 protein: CASSEAGLGSTQYF; CDR3 DNA: TGCGCCAGCAGTGAGGCCGGACTCGGATCAACGCAGTATTTT
D gene: -; V gene: TRBV5-4; CDR3 length: 15; J gene: TRBJ2-1; clone size: -; CDR3 protein: CASSLGLSSYNEQFF; CDR3 DNA: TGTGCCAGCAGCTTGGGGCTGAGCTCCTACAATGAGCAGTTCTTC
D gene: -; V gene: TRBV25-1; CDR3 length: 15; J gene: TRBJ1-2; clone size: -; CDR3 protein: CASSEAEGANYGYTF; CDR3 DNA: TGTGCCAGCAGTGAAGCGGAGGGGGCTAACTATGGCTACACCTTC
D gene: -; V gene: TRBV4-3; CDR3 length: 15; J gene: TRBJ2-2; clone size: -; CDR3 protein: CASSQDLEGTGELFF; CDR3 DNA: TGCGCCAGCAGCCAAGATCTGGAAGGAACCGGGGAGCTGTTTTTT